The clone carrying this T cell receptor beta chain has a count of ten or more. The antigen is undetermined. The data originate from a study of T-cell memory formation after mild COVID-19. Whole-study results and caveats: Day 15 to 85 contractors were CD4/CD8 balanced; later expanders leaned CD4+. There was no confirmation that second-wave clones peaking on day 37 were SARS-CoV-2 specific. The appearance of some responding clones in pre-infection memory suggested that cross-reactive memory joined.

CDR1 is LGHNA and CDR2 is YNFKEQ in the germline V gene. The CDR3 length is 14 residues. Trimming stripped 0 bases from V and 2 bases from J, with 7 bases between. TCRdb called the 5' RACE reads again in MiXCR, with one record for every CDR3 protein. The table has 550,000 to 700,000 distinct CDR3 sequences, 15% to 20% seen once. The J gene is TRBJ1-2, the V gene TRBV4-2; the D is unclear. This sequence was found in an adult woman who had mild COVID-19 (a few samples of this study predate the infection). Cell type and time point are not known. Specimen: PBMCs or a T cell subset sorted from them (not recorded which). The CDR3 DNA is TGTGCCAGCAGCCAAGATTCAACAAACTATGGCTACACCTTC. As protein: CASSQDSTNYGYTF.